The 31 T cell receptor beta chains below come from one sample, sequenced in a study of T cell responses to AZD1222 COVID-19 vaccine. Some clones are missing from TCRdb's copy, which holds only in-frame ones; the method was immunoSEQ multiplex PCR. The sample carries 110,000 or so clones, just under 90% recorded once. The sequencing used peripheral blood, collected on day 0 of AZD1222 vaccination. The receptors shown here come from an adult in good health.

J is TRBJ2-7 and V is TRBV4-2; no clear D. The CDR3 runs to 14 residues. CDR1 and CDR2 (germline): LGHNA, YNFKEQ. Trimming removed 0 bases at V and 4 bases at J, with 10 bases between. CDR3 sequence (DNA): TGTGCCAGCAGCCAAGATAGTAGTGAGTACGAGCAGTACTTC. Translation gives CASSQDSSEYEQYF.

The chain couples TRBV5-1 to TRBJ2-3; the match to TRBD2 covers 7 bases. CDR1 SGHRS and CDR2 YFSETQ come from the germline V gene. J lost 3 bases, V lost 6 bases, and 10 bases had no gene match. The CDR3 is 15 residues long. CDR3 protein: CASKGGAGFTDTQYF. The CDR3 DNA reads TGCGCCAGCAAGGGAGGGGCGGGTTTTACAGATACGCAGTATTTT.

The CDR3 region has the DNA TGTGCCAGTAGTATAGATCGCGGTTCCGGGTTCGGCTACACCTTC. Amino acid sequence: CASSIDRGSGFGYTF. The V call is TRBV19, the J call TRBJ1-2; D call uncertain. Per germline, CDR1 LNHDA and CDR2 SQIVND (reference sequence). The CDR3 runs to 15 residues. With 0 bases removed from V and 8 bases from J, the gap between germline ends came to 16 bases.

J is TRBJ1-1 and V is TRBV25-1; D is possibly TRBD1 (6 bases). CDR3 length: 15 amino acids. Germline lookup yields CDR1 MGHDK and CDR2 SYGVNS. Trimming stripped 5 bases from V and 0 bases from J, with 13 bases between. The chain's CDR3 is CASSPPGGLNTEAFF. The CDR3 coding sequence is TGTGCCAGCAGTCCCCCGGGGGGCCTGAACACTGAAGCTTTCTTT. The full variable domain, its missing parts supplied by reference TRBV25-1 and TRBJ1-1, is EADIYQTPRYLVIGTGKKITLECSQTMGHDKMYWYQQDPGMELHLIHYSYGVNSTEKGDLSSESTVSRIRTEHFPLTLESARPSHTSQYLCASSPPGGLNTEAFFGQGTRLTVV.

The chain couples TRBV28 to TRBJ2-1; no firm D call. V was pared by 4 bases and J by 8 bases, with 9 bases between. The CDR3 has 12 amino acids. Germline CDR1 MDHEN, CDR2 SYDVKM. The CDR3 sequence is CASSSTWYEQFF. DNA of the CDR3: TGTGCCAGCAGTTCTACTTGGTATGAGCAGTTCTTC.

The chain uses TRBV18 and TRBJ2-7; a weak D match, TRBD2 (5 bases). Germline CDR1 reads KGHSH; CDR2 reads LQKENI. Trimming stripped 8 bases from V and 5 bases from J, with 10 bases between. The CDR3 length is 11 residues. CDR3 sequence (DNA): TGTGCCAGCAGCCTGCGGGACGAGCAGTACTTC. This codes for CASSLRDEQYF.

This clone was detected once. The chain combines TRBV7-9 with TRBJ2-2; tentative D call: TRBD1 (7 bases). This CDR3 has 16 residues. Per the germline V gene, CDR1 is SEHNR and CDR2 is FQNEAQ (reference sequence). V gave up 6 bases and J gave up 2 bases, with 16 bases separating them. CDR3 in DNA: TGTGCCAGCAGATTCCAGGGGGGAATCAACACCGGGGAGCTGTTTTTT. It yields the protein CASRFQGGINTGELFF.

The J gene is TRBJ2-7, the V gene TRBV2; TRBD1 matches at 7 bases. This CDR3 spans 15 amino acids. CDR1 and CDR2 (germline): SNHLY, FYNNEI. V gave up 7 bases and J gave up 3 bases; unmatched junction bases: 12. CDR3 sequence: CASTEGGDRFYEQYF. The CDR3 coding sequence is TGTGCCAGCACCGAAGGTGGGGACAGATTCTACGAGCAGTACTTC.

CDR3 nucleotides: TGTGCCAGCATCGAAGACTCCTACAATGAGCAGTTCTTC. This sequence encodes CASIEDSYNEQFF. The V and J genes are TRBV7-2 and TRBJ2-1; D not resolved. CDR3 size: 13 residues. The V end lost 7 bases, the J end lost 0 bases, and 7 bases lay between the germline ends. The germline V gene has CDR1 SGHTA and CDR2 FQGNSA.

The J gene is TRBJ2-2, the V gene TRBV19; TRBD1 is a possible D gene (6 bases). V dropped 6 bases and J dropped 4 bases, with 9 bases sitting between them. Germline V lookup: CDR1 LNHDA, CDR2 SQIVND (reference sequence). The CDR3 is made up of 13 amino acids. The CDR3 protein is CASSFRGTGELFF. The CDR3 bases are TGTGCCAGTAGCTTCAGGGGCACCGGGGAGCTGTTTTTT.

V gene TRBV5-6 combines with J gene TRBJ1-5; D is undetermined. Germline V lookup: CDR1 SGHDT, CDR2 YYEEEE. The CDR3 has 14 amino acids. V was clipped by 0 bases and J by 3 bases, with 7 bases between them. This CDR3 is CASSLGQINQPQHF. The CDR3 region has the DNA TGTGCCAGCAGCTTGGGTCAGATCAATCAGCCCCAGCATTTT.

The chain has TRBV19 and TRBJ2-5; 7 bases fit TRBD1. Germline V lookup: CDR1 LNHDA, CDR2 SQIVND (reference sequence). V shed 6 bases and J 2 bases; nucleotides not matched to a gene: 6. The CDR3 is 14 residues long. This CDR3 reads CASSLRDRQETQYF. Written as DNA, the CDR3 is TGTGCCAGTAGCCTCCGGGACAGACAAGAGACCCAGTACTTC.

This chain joins TRBV7-9 and TRBJ2-2; D gene ambiguous. Trimming stripped 0 bases from V and 6 bases from J, with 8 bases between. CDR3 length: 14 amino acids. From germline, CDR1 is SEHNR and CDR2 FQNEAQ (reference sequence). DNA of the CDR3: TGTGCCAGCAGCTTAGCAGGATCCCCCGGGGAGCTGTTTTTT. Protein sequence: CASSLAGSPGELFF.

This rearrangement joins TRBV6-1 to TRBJ1-5; D is unresolved. Trimming shortened V by 1 base and J by 5 bases, and 3 bases separated the two germline ends. The CDR3 length is 12 residues. The germline V gene has CDR1 MNHNS and CDR2 SASEGT. This CDR3 is CASSEGYQPQHF. The CDR3 nucleotides are TGTGCCAGCAGTGAAGGGTATCAGCCCCAGCATTTT.

This chain connects TRBV10-1 to TRBJ2-1, with TRBD2 matching over 8 bases. The germline CDR1 and CDR2 sequences are WNHNN and SYGVQD (reference sequence). CDR3 length: 16 amino acids. The trim removed 0 bases at V and 7 bases at J, leaving 8 bases unmatched. The CDR3 reads CASSESRGTRSNEQFF. The CDR3 coding sequence is TGCGCCAGCAGTGAGTCGAGGGGGACTAGGTCTAATGAGCAGTTCTTC.

This chain links TRBV7-9 with TRBJ2-2, with unresolved D. The germline V gene encodes CDR1 SEHNR and CDR2 FQNEAQ (reference sequence). Trimming took off 1 base at V and 3 bases at J, with 12 bases between the two ends. This CDR3 region has 16 residues. The CDR3 sequence: CASSLDPRADTGELFF. The CDR3 region has the DNA TGTGCCAGCAGCTTAGACCCAAGGGCCGACACCGGGGAGCTGTTTTTT.

The J gene is TRBJ2-5, the V gene TRBV3-1 (or the pseudogene TRBV3-2); 12 bases fit TRBD2. Germline V gene sequence: CDR1 LGHDT, CDR2 YNNKEL (reference sequence). The J segment lost 4 bases and the V segment lost 4 bases, leaving 7 bases of the junction unmatched. This CDR3 has 16 amino acids. This CDR3 reads CASSLRLAGARETQYF. CDR3 bases: TGTGCCAGCAGCCTAAGACTAGCGGGAGCGAGAGAGACCCAGTACTTC.

The chain joins TRBV6-5 to TRBJ1-2, with TRBD1 as a possible D gene (5 bases). Per the germline V gene, CDR1 is MNHEY and CDR2 is SVGAGI. V dropped 5 bases and J dropped 7 bases, with 17 bases sitting between them. The CDR3 runs 14 residues. The CDR3 DNA sequence: TGTGCCAGCAGTATACGACAGCTTTCGGGTGGCTACACCTTC. Protein: CASSIRQLSGGYTF.

The chain is built from TRBV7-2 and TRBJ2-5, with D perhaps TRBD2 (5 bases). There are 16 residues in the CDR3. Trimming stripped 4 bases from V and 5 bases from J, with 20 bases between. The germline gives CDR1 SGHTA, CDR2 FQGNSA. The CDR3 nucleotides read TGTGCCAGCAGCTACTCCCCCCTTTATGGCGGGGAGACCCAGTACTTC. Its translation: CASSYSPLYGGETQYF.

The chain employs TRBV11-3 and TRBJ2-7; TRBD2 agrees at 9 bases. Per the germline V gene, CDR1 is SGHNT and CDR2 is YENEEA. V shed 5 bases, J shed 6 bases, and the junction held 8 bases outside the gene matches. This CDR3 has 14 residues. For the CDR3, the DNA is TGTGCCAGCAGCCCGGGGACTAGCAACTCCGAGCAGTACTTC. Translation: CASSPGTSNSEQYF. Full variable domain (rest looked up from reference TRBV11-3 and TRBJ2-7): EAGVVQSPRYKIIEKKQPVAFWCNPISGHNTLYWYLQNLGQGPELLIRYENEEAVDDSQLPKDRFSAERLKGVDSTLKIQPAELGDSAVYLCASSPGTSNSEQYFGPGTRLTVT.

The chain combines TRBV6-1 with TRBJ2-7; D ambiguous. Germline V CDR1 and CDR2: MNHNS, SASEGT. V lost 3 bases to trimming and J lost 6 bases, with 9 bases between them. The CDR3 runs 12 residues. DNA of the CDR3: TGTGCCAGCAGTGAGCCCCCCTCCGAGCAGTACTTC. It specifies CASSEPPSEQYF.

For this clone: At one end the junction does not follow the germline gene, possibly because of a read error. V is TRBV18 and J is TRBJ2-7, with 10 nucleotides matching TRBD1. Germline V CDR1 and CDR2: KGHSH, LQKENI. This CDR3 region has 11 residues. CDR3 sequence reads: CASSPGQGLRF. CDR3 nucleotides: TGTGCCAGCTCACCGGGACAGGGGTTGAGGTTC.

J is TRBJ1-1 and V is TRBV6-5, with a weak D call TRBD1 (6 bases). V lost 7 bases and J 5 bases, leaving 14 bases between the germline ends. The length of the CDR3 is 13 residues. Per the germline V gene, CDR1 is MNHEY and CDR2 is SVGAGI. CDR3 DNA: TGTGCCAGCATTATTACAGGGAGAACTGAAGCTTTCTTT. Translating gives CASIITGRTEAFF.

V usage is TRBV5-1 and J usage is TRBJ2-1, with 14 bases aligning to TRBD2. V gave up 3 bases and J gave up 4 bases; unmatched junction bases: 3. Germline CDR1 SGHRS, CDR2 YFSETQ. This CDR3 region has 16 residues. CDR3 sequence reads: CASSSWTSGRYNEQFF. The CDR3 bases are TGCGCCAGCAGCTCATGGACTAGCGGGAGGTACAATGAGCAGTTCTTC.

The rearrangement joins TRBV5-4 to TRBJ2-2; tentatively, D is TRBD2 (5 bases). This CDR3 spans 14 amino acids. The V end lost 5 bases, the J end lost 0 bases, and 8 bases lay between the germline ends. CDR1 and CDR2 (germline): SGHNT, YYREEE (reference sequence). CDR3 amino acids: CASRAGANTGELFF. The CDR3 DNA sequence: TGTGCCAGCAGGGCCGGGGCGAACACCGGGGAGCTGTTTTTT.

The genes are TRBV27 and TRBJ2-2; 7 bases are a match to TRBD2. This CDR3 has 15 amino acids. The V gene end was trimmed by 4 bases and the J gene end by 5 bases; junction bases not matched to a gene: 7. Germline loops: CDR1 MNHEY, CDR2 SMNVEV (reference sequence). CDR3 sequence: CASSSAGRDTGELFF. The CDR3 nucleotides read TGTGCCAGCAGTTCCGCGGGGAGGGATACCGGGGAGCTGTTTTTT.

V gene TRBV2 combines with J gene TRBJ2-7; possibly TRBD2 for D (6 bases). This CDR3 region has 13 residues. The V end was cut by 3 bases, the J end by 3 bases, with 9 bases between. The germline gives CDR1 SNHLY, CDR2 FYNNEI. The CDR3 DNA reads TGTGCCAGCAGTGAGGACTACCGCTACGAGCAGTACTTC. Translated, it gives CASSEDYRYEQYF.

The chain combines TRBV19 with TRBJ2-1; tentatively, D is TRBD1 (6 bases). Trimming shortened V by 3 bases and J by 9 bases, and 12 bases separated the two germline ends. CDR1 and CDR2 (germline): LNHDA, SQIVND (reference sequence). The CDR3 is 13 amino acids. The CDR3 loop is CASSILQGSEQFF. The CDR3 DNA follows: TGTGCCAGTAGTATTTTACAGGGCAGTGAGCAGTTCTTC.

This chain uses TRBV15 with TRBJ1-6, with unresolved D. The CDR3 sequence is 14 residues long. V was pared by 3 bases and J by 7 bases, with 10 bases between. Germline lookup yields CDR1 LNHNV and CDR2 YYDKDF (reference sequence). DNA for the CDR3: TGTGCCACCAGCAGGACTAAGAGCAATTCACCCCTCCACTTT. Protein product: CATSRTKSNSPLHF.

V and J are TRBV6-5 and TRBJ1-4, with TRBD1 matching over 7 bases. CDR1 and CDR2 (germline): MNHEY, SVGAGI. The CDR3 extends over 15 amino acids. V trimming: 6 bases; J trimming: 3 bases; junction bases outside the gene matches: 7. The DNA for the CDR3 is TGTGCCAGCAGGCCTCGGACAGGAGCTAATGAAAAACTGTTTTTT. Translated: CASRPRTGANEKLFF.

The V and J genes are TRBV3-1 (or the pseudogene TRBV3-2) and TRBJ1-2; 9 bases agree with TRBD1. Germline loops: CDR1 LGHDT, CDR2 YNNKEL (reference sequence). The CDR3 has 15 amino acids. Trimming cost V 3 bases and J 8 bases; bases outside gene matches: 10. CDR3 protein: CASSQKSGTGKGYTF. CDR3 sequence (DNA): TGTGCCAGCAGCCAGAAATCCGGGACAGGGAAAGGCTACACCTTC.